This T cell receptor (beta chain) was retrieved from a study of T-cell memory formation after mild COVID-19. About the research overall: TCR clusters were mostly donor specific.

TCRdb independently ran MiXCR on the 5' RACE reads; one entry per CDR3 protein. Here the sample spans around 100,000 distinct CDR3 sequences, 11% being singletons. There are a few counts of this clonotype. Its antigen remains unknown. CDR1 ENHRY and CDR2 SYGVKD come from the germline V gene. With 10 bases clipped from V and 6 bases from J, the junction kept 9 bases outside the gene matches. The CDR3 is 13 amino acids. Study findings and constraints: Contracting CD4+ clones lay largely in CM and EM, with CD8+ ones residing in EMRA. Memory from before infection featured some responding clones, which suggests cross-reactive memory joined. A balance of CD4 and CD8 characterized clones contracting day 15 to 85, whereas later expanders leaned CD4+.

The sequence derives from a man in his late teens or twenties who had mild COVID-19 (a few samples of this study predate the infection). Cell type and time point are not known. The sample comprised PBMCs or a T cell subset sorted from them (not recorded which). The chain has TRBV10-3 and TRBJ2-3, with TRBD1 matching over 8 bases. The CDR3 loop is CATLGQAADTQYF. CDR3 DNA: TGTGCCACCTTGGGACAGGCGGCGGATACGCAGTATTTT.